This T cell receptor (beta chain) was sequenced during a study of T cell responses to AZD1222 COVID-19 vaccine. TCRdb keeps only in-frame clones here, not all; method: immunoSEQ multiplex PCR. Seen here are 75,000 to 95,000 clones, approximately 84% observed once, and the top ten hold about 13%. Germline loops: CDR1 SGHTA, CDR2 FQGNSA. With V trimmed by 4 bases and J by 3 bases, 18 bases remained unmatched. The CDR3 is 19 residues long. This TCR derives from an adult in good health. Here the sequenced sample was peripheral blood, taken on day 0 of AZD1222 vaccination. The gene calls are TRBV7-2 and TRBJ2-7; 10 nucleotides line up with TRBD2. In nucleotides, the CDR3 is TGTGCCAGCAGCTCATCAAAGGTAGCGGGGGGCCGAGGGGTCTACGAGCAGTACTTC. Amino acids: CASSSSKVAGGRGVYEQYF.